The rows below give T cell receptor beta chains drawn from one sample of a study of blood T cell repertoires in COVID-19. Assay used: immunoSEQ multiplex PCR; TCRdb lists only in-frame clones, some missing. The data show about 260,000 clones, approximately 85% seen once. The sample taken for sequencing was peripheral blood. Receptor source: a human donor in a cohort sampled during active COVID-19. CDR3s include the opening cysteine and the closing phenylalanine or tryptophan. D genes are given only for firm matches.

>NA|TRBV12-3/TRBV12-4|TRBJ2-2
CASSRDYTGELFF
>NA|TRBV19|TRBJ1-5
CASSIVGRGSNQPQHF
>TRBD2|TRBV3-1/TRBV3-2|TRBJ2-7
CASSLGGVRTSGTYEQYF
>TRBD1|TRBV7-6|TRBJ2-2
CASSLFSGQGIPGELFF
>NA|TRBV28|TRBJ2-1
CASGLIYNEQFF
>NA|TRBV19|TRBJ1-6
CAMRQDSNSPLHF
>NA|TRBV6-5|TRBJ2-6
CASRPGGSGANVLTF
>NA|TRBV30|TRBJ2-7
CAWSKGQVNEQYF
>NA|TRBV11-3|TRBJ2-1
CASSRTTRSEQFF
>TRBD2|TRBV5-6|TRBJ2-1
CASSFGTSLNEQFF
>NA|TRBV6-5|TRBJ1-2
CASSSYSYGYTF
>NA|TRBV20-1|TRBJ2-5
CSAAQETQYF
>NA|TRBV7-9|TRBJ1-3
CASSLSGTGNTIYF
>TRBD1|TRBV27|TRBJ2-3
CASRPRGQGTDTQYF
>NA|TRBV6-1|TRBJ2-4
CASSEPGLQAKNIQYF
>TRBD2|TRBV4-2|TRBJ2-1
CASTSRTSGRDEQFF
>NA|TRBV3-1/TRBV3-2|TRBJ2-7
CASNDGHSTYEQYF
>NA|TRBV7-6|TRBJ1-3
CASSLASTGISGNTIYF
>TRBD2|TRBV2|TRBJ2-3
CASRNSGSEVDTQYF
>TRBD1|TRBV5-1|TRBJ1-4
CASSSGQGHEKLFF